Presented here are 19 T cell receptor beta chains from one specimen sequenced in a study of blood T cells in healthy people across ages. Primers used in a second PCR of about 6 to 11 cycles were a sample-barcoded 5' primer and a J-beta primer mix. TCRdb redid the calling of the 5' RACE reads with MiXCR, one entry per CDR3 protein. The profile shows some 790,000 distinct CDR3 sequences, 29% of them singletons. The specimen was blood. Receptors originate from a woman aged 80 or over in good health.

The V call is TRBV20-1, the J call TRBJ1-5; D not certain. The CDR3 sequence is 16 residues long. Trimming shortened V by 6 bases and J by 1 base, and 19 bases separated the two germline ends. Per the germline V gene, CDR1 is DFQATT and CDR2 is SNEGSKA (reference sequence). Here the CDR3 reads CSARPRGGVSNQPQHF. The CDR3 DNA follows: TGCAGTGCAAGACCCCGGGGTGGGGTGAGCAATCAGCCCCAGCATTTT.

This clonotype was seen at least ten times. V is TRBV19 and J is TRBJ2-5; no firm D call. Germline V gives CDR1 LNHDA, CDR2 SQIVND (reference sequence). The CDR3 is 13 amino acids. Trimming pared 4 bases from V and 5 bases from J, leaving 11 bases between. This CDR3 reads CASSTIPVETQYF. CDR3 nucleotides: TGTGCCAGTAGTACTATACCGGTCGAGACCCAGTACTTC.

Many counts were recorded for this clonotype. The chain employs TRBV20-1 and TRBJ2-5; 9 nucleotides agree with TRBD1. The junction had 9 bases not matched to a gene; V was cut back by 6 bases and J by 4 bases. The CDR3 loop spans 14 amino acids. Germline V gene data show CDR1 as DFQATT and CDR2 as SNEGSKA (reference sequence). CDR3 nucleotides: TGCAGTGCAGGCGACAGGGGGAAGGGAGAGACCCAGTACTTC. As protein: CSAGDRGKGETQYF.

The J gene is TRBJ2-3, the V gene TRBV2; TRBD1 aligns across 7 bases. CDR3 length equals 12 residues. The V gene end was trimmed by 8 bases and the J gene end by 3 bases; junction bases not matched to a gene: 2. CDR1 is SNHLY and CDR2 is FYNNEI in the germline V gene. The CDR3 reads CASDRATDTQYF. The CDR3 DNA is TGTGCCAGCGACAGGGCGACAGATACGCAGTATTTT.

This clonotype was observed many times. V gene TRBV4-1 combines with J gene TRBJ2-7; TRBD1 aligns across 9 bases. The CDR3 totals 16 residues. V shed 1 base, J shed 1 base, and the junction held 5 bases outside the gene matches. Germline lookup yields CDR1 MGHRA and CDR2 YSYEKL. The CDR3 coding sequence is TGCGCCAGCAGCCAAGGAACAGGGGGCCGTTCCTACGAGCAGTACTTC. Its protein product is CASSQGTGGRSYEQYF.

The V call is TRBV5-1, the J call TRBJ2-7; TRBD1 is a possible D gene (6 bases). Germline assignment: CDR1 SGHRS and CDR2 YFSETQ. The CDR3 extends over 16 amino acids. V dropped 0 bases and J dropped 0 bases, with 13 bases sitting between them. For the CDR3, the DNA is TGCGCCAGCAGCTTGGAAGTGGGACACAGCTCCTACGAGCAGTACTTC. Its translation is CASSLEVGHSSYEQYF.

This clonotype was observed at least ten times. The gene calls are TRBV24-1 and TRBJ2-1; D is possibly TRBD1 or TRBD2 (5 bases each). V lost 9 bases to trimming and J lost 6 bases, with 17 bases between them. The CDR3 is made up of 14 amino acids. The germline V gene has CDR1 KGHDR and CDR2 SFDVKD. This chain's CDR3 is CATGDGASFNEQFF. The CDR3 DNA reads as TGTGCCACCGGGGACGGGGCGAGTTTCAATGAGCAGTTCTTC.

For this clonotype: Compared with germline, one end of the junction differs, possibly owing to a read error. The chain combines TRBV5-1 with TRBJ2-5; maybe TRBD1 (7 bases). Germline-derived CDR1 and CDR2 are SGHRS and YFSETQ. This CDR3 has 14 amino acids. The CDR3 bases are TGCACCAGCAGCCCAGGGGGGACACAAGAGACCCAGTACTTC. Translated: CTSSPGGTQETQYF.

This clonotype was picked up many times. The chain combines TRBV20-1 with TRBJ2-1; D perhaps matches TRBD1 (5 bases). V lost 3 bases and J 7 bases, leaving 13 bases between the germline ends. Looked up from germline, CDR1 is DFQATT and CDR2 is SNEGSKA (reference sequence). The CDR3 runs 13 residues. This CDR3 reads CSASPGFVNEQFF. DNA for the CDR3: TGCAGTGCTAGCCCAGGGTTTGTGAATGAGCAGTTCTTC.

J is TRBJ1-2 and V is TRBV28; 8 positions agree with TRBD1. V lost 8 bases and J lost 3; bases outside the gene matches: 8. Looked up from germline, CDR1 is MDHEN and CDR2 is SYDVKM. This CDR3 contains 14 residues. CDR3: CASSEPGQDYGYTF. The CDR3 DNA is TGTGCCAGCTCCGAGCCGGGACAGGACTATGGCTACACCTTC.

The V and J genes are TRBV15 and TRBJ2-7; D possibly corresponds to TRBD2 (7 bases). The V gene lost 0 bases and the J gene lost 4 bases, with 10 bases spanning the gap. CDR1 and CDR2 (germline): LNHNV, YYDKDF (reference sequence). CDR3 length: 14 residues. The CDR3, as DNA: TGTGCCACCAGCAGAGAAGGGGGGGGGTACGAGCAGTACTTC. Encoded protein: CATSREGGGYEQYF.

In the case of this clonotype: A much larger clone is a single base away; this may be a read error. The rearrangement links TRBV6-1 to TRBJ2-4; the match to TRBD1 covers 11 bases. The DNA end lines up better with TRBJ2-5; the J call may be wrong. The V gene's germline CDR1 is MNHNS and CDR2 SASEGT. The CDR3 runs 16 residues. The CDR3 sequence is CASSGWTGGLEGTQYF. CDR3 nucleotides: TGTGCCAGCAGTGGTTGGACAGGGGGCCTTGAGGGGACCCAGTACTTC.

Concerning this clonotype itself: With a much larger clone just one base away, this may be a read error. V is TRBV3-1 and J is TRBJ2-1, with 10 bases fitting TRBD2. With the DNA end fitting TRBJ2-7 better, the J assignment may be wrong. CDR1 LGHDT and CDR2 YNNKEL come from the germline V gene (reference sequence). CDR3 length: 14 amino acids. The CDR3 nucleotides are TGTGCCAGCCGGACTAGCGGTACCTACAATGAGCAGTACTTC. Amino acids: CASRTSGTYNEQYF.

The chain recombines TRBV5-1 with TRBJ1-3; 9 positions match TRBD1. The CDR3 has 17 residues. After removal of 5 bases from V and 3 bases from J, the junction contained 12 bases not matched to a gene. Looked up from germline, CDR1 is SGHRS and CDR2 is YFSETQ. CDR3 nucleotides: TGCGCCAGCAGAAAAGGGACAGGGTCTCGGTTTGGAAACACCATATATTTT. It specifies CASRKGTGSRFGNTIYF.

This chain joins TRBV7-2 and TRBJ2-7; 11 nucleotides line up with TRBD2. V dropped 5 bases and J dropped 5; count of bases not matched to a gene: 8. Germline lookup yields CDR1 SGHTA and CDR2 FQGNSA. The CDR3 spans 15 residues. CDR3 amino acids: CASSPLAGGPHEQYF. The CDR3 nucleotides read TGTGCCAGCAGCCCTCTAGCGGGAGGACCCCACGAGCAGTACTTC.

This clonotype was counted between two and nine times. The rearrangement uses TRBV30 and TRBJ2-5; the D is unclear. The CDR3 length is 13 residues. V dropped 0 bases and J dropped 1 base, with 6 bases sitting between them. Germline V lookup: CDR1 GTSNPN, CDR2 SVGIG (reference sequence). CDR3 sequence (DNA): TGTGCCTGGAGTGTAAGAACCCAAGAGACCCAGTACTTC. This translates into CAWSVRTQETQYF.

This clonotype has at least ten counts. The chain is built from TRBV6-2 or TRBV6-3 and TRBJ1-1; D unclear. Germline-derived CDR1 and CDR2 are MNHEY and SVGEGT. The CDR3 consists of 13 residues. The V end was cut by 1 base, the J end by 1 base, with 4 bases between. The CDR3 DNA reads as TGTGCCAGCAGTTACTTCGCGAACACTGAAGCTTTCTTT. Translated, it gives CASSYFANTEAFF.

This clonotype has only a few counts. This sequence joins TRBV27 and TRBJ2-5; D gene uncertain. The J call may be faulty, since TRBJ2-7 better matches the DNA end. The CDR3 is 13 amino acids. From germline, CDR1 is MNHEY and CDR2 SMNVEV (reference sequence). CDR3 amino acids: CASSFLGSNEQYF. CDR3 sequence (DNA): TGTGCCAGCAGTTTTCTGGGTTCGAACGAGCAGTACTTC.

The gene calls are TRBV7-2 and TRBJ1-5, with a possible D match to TRBD1 (6 bases). Trimming stripped 2 bases from V and 2 bases from J, with 13 bases between. The CDR3 runs 16 residues. The germline CDR1 and CDR2 sequences are SGHTA and FQGNSA. The CDR3 is CASSLFSGVGNQPQHF. The CDR3 coding sequence is TGTGCCAGCAGCTTATTTTCAGGGGTTGGCAATCAGCCCCAGCATTTT.